Listed below are T cell receptor beta chains from one sample, sequenced in a study of T-cell reconstitution after alpha-beta-depleted transplantation in children. MiXCR, applied by TCRdb to the PCR reads, yields one record per CDR3 protein. Of 500,000 to 650,000 distinct CDR3 sequences listed, 10% to 15% are singletons. Sequenced material: PBMCs, mostly from graft donor cells, taken 360 days after TCRalphabeta/CD19-depleted stem cell transplant. The source is a male patient between 10 and 17 years old who had a stem cell transplant for acute myeloid leukemia, so the T cells may come from the graft donor. Each CDR3 is given without its conserved first and last residue. The size field is filled for only some rows; it gives once, few, many or a size class.

v_call	j_call	clone_size	cdr3_aa
TRBV9	TRBJ2-4	.	ASSTRYLGARLAKNIQY
TRBV4-2	TRBJ1-1	many	ASSQNTGWMNTEAF
TRBV12-3/TRBV12-4	TRBJ1-5	few	ASSLARKAQPQH
TRBV5-1	TRBJ1-2	few	ASRDFLGSYGYT
TRBV29-1	TRBJ2-7	many	SVEEDRAEQY
TRBV4-3	TRBJ2-3	many	ASSVTSTDTQY
TRBV19	TRBJ2-1	few	ASSTRDRGYNEQF
TRBV12-5	TRBJ2-1	.	ASGLTAGTGAGNEQF
TRBV20-1	TRBJ2-7	.	SARPLMIAGEWNYEQY
TRBV10-3	TRBJ2-1	many	AIRGGLAGGSNEQF